Listed here are 7 T cell receptor beta chains from one sample, sequenced in a study of shared clonotypes between healthy human individuals. Clones were sequenced by immunoSEQ multiplex PCR, and TCRdb holds only the in-frame ones, with some missing. This table holds roughly 2 million clones, roughly 96% found once. The sample taken for sequencing was naive CD4+ T cells sorted from blood. Specified subset: CD45RA+ positively selected. These receptors were collected from a man aged 18 to 29 in good health.

The chain employs TRBV2 and TRBJ2-3; 8 bases are a match to TRBD2. The CDR3 loop spans 15 amino acids. Germline values: CDR1 SNHLY, CDR2 FYNNEI. V gave up 4 bases and J gave up 1 base; unmatched junction bases: 4. The CDR3 is CASSVFSGGTDTQYF. DNA for the CDR3: TGTGCCAGCAGTGTTTTTAGCGGGGGCACAGATACGCAGTATTTT.

This clone was seen a single time. This chain links TRBV7-9 with TRBJ1-6; D gene unclear. The CDR3 has 15 amino acids. The V end was cut by 0 bases, the J end by 9 bases, with 12 bases between. Germline V gene data show CDR1 as SEHNR and CDR2 as FQNEAQ (reference sequence). CDR3 in DNA: TGTGCCAGCAGCTTAGCGCGGGGAACTGGTTCACCCCTCCACTTT. It specifies CASSLARGTGSPLHF.

The chain employs TRBV25-1 and TRBJ1-2; D remains ambiguous. V lost 0 bases, J lost 4 bases, and 21 bases lay in between. CDR1 is MGHDK, CDR2 SYGVNS, per germline. The CDR3 length is 18 residues. The CDR3 region is CASSEYNPSGEGGYGYTF. The CDR3 coding sequence is TGTGCCAGCAGTGAATATAACCCCAGCGGGGAAGGTGGCTATGGCTACACCTTC.

The chain couples TRBV21-1 to TRBJ2-7; TRBD2, as called in the table, went unchecked against the DNA. TRBV21-1 is annotated as a pseudogene. The CDR3 spans 14 residues. The CDR3 loop is CASICQRKAYEQYF. The CDR3 region has the DNA TGTGCCAGCATTTGCCAGCGGAAAGCCTACGAGCAGTACTTC.

The chain uses TRBV6-5 and TRBJ2-2, with D tentatively TRBD1 (5 bases). The CDR3 loop spans 16 amino acids. V gave up 0 bases and J gave up 5 bases, with 13 bases separating them. Germline assignment: CDR1 MNHEY and CDR2 SVGAGI. CDR3 sequence: CASSYSILRGTGELFF. In nucleotides, the CDR3 is TGTGCCAGCAGTTACTCAATATTAAGGGGTACCGGGGAGCTGTTTTTT.

This clone appeared a single time. The J gene is TRBJ2-2, the V gene TRBV19; 7 bases match TRBD1. V was clipped by 7 bases and J by 6 bases; unmatched bases: 8. The V gene's germline CDR1 is LNHDA and CDR2 SQIVND (reference sequence). This CDR3 spans 14 amino acids. The CDR3 sequence: CASTERGRSGELFF. The CDR3 DNA reads TGTGCCAGTACTGAGAGGGGGCGATCCGGGGAGCTGTTTTTT.

The rearrangement links TRBV11-2 to TRBJ2-2; 9 bases fit TRBD2. The CDR3 loop spans 16 amino acids. V was clipped by 1 base and J by 5 bases; unmatched bases: 5. CDR1 and CDR2 (germline): SGHAT, FQNNGV. The CDR3 region is CASSLVPSGVTGELFF. CDR3 in DNA: TGTGCCAGCAGCTTAGTACCTAGCGGGGTGACCGGGGAGCTGTTTTTT.